Sequencing of this T cell receptor (beta chain) was carried out in a study of T cell repertoires in ileal Crohn's disease (dated by TCRdb to the late 2010s). A note on the overall study: Median disease duration was roughly 8 years, and roughly 35% of patients were identified as active smokers at the time of surgery. Every patient underwent surgery because of a complication, which was stricturing disease in around 60% and penetrating disease in around 39%. Roughly half of the patients were given postoperative therapy, with 11 receiving thiopurines and 15 to 20 receiving anti-TNF agents. TCR repertoire analysis was performed in some 60 Crohn's disease patients drawn from a prospective multicentre cohort. The study was conducted in parallel with a multicentre cohort built to find predictors of early endoscopic recurrence after ileocolonic resection. A Rutgeerts score higher than i0 was the definition used for endoscopic postoperative recurrence. A total of 170 or so mucosal samples from around 50 patients were sequenced, with samples obtained at several locations on the surgical specimen and at postoperative endoscopy.

For commercial TCRB immunosequencing, about 500 nanograms of biopsy DNA were submitted for each sample. CDR3 regions were amplified from genomic DNA by Adaptive Biotechnology using a two-step, amplification bias-controlled multiplex PCR. Primers for every V and J gene segment were used in the first PCR, and barcodes and Illumina adapters were added in the second PCR. An Illumina instrument was used to sequence the CDR3 libraries. The published analysis was carried out like this. The analysis drew on both the pipelines supplied by the vendor and custom analysis of the raw data in R/Bioconductor running R version 3.3.0. Clonality, which ranges from 0 to 1, was calculated as the inverse of the normalised Shannon entropy across all productive clones. High-frequency clones were defined as the share of the repertoire occupied by the top 100 clones, with only clones passing a 95% confidence test being retained. The Simpson index measured repertoire diversity, and the Morisita-Horn index measured overlap between samples. TCRdb retrieved this table from immuneACCESS and kept in-frame rearrangements only. Not all clones are present; in checked studies, unresolved V genes account for under half, and no reason is known for the remainder. D and trimming were read from the DNA, whereas the V and J calls and clone size are those reported in that table. Across this sample there are over 13,000 clones, with 80% seen only once. The ten biggest clones cover 4.2% of the sample.

Adults with ileal or ileocolonic Crohn's disease and an indication for ileocolonic resection were eligible for inclusion. Before DNA extraction, whole ileal mucosal biopsies were kept frozen at -80 degrees C. Genomic DNA was isolated from frozen whole biopsies using a TRizol-based method, and the DNA was quantified with a NanoDrop 2000 spectrophotometer. Notes on this clone: Its antigen remains unidentified. Base qualities are not provided; no much larger clone lies one nucleotide away.

The study at large found these results: Patients who were active smokers at surgery had a significantly higher proportion of clonal expansions than non-smokers (around 24% vs 18%, p=0.02). Compared with CD4 T cells, sorted CD8 T cells held more high-frequency clones, which suggests that the mucosal expansions were mostly CD8. Higher high-frequency clone percentages at surgery were associated with endoscopic recurrence; all patients with clonality above 26.8% (18/57) had recurrence. Mucosal CD4 and CD8 T cells were sorted and sequenced only in a subgroup of patients, the size of which was not stated.

The germline V gene (reference sequence) gives CDR1 as MNHEY and CDR2 as SMNVEV. Clipping removes 0 bases from V and 7 bases from J, with 8 as the unmatched junction base count. The CDR3 runs 16 amino acids, cysteine and phenylalanine included. Only the CDR3 region is kept as DNA, spanning 48 bases read in frame from base 1. Material: ileal tissue. This sequence uses TRBV27 and TRBJ2-2, and 7 junctional nucleotides match TRBD2. The receptor's source is an adult with Crohn's disease. This receptor has the CDR3 CASSLSGGRAVGELFF. The DNA reads as follows: TGTGCCAGCAGTTTATCGGGGGGGAGGGCCGTCGGGGAGCTGTTTTTT.